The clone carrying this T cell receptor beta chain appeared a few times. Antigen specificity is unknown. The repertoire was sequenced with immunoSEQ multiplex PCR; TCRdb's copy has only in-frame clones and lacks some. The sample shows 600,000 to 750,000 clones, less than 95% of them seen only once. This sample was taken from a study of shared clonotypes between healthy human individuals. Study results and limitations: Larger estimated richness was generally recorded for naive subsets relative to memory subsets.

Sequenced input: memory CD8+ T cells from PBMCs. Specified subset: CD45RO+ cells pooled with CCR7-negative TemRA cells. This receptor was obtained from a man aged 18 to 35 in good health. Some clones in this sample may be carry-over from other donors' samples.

In nucleotides, the CDR3 is TGTGCCAGCAGCTTAGAGCATTTTCCCCAGCATTTT. Residues: CASSLEHFPQHF. V and J are TRBV7-2 and TRBJ1-5; D gene uncertain. Germline CDR1 reads SGHTA; CDR2 reads FQGNSA. This CDR3 contains 12 residues. Trimming shortened V by 1 base and J by 10 bases, and 8 bases separated the two germline ends.